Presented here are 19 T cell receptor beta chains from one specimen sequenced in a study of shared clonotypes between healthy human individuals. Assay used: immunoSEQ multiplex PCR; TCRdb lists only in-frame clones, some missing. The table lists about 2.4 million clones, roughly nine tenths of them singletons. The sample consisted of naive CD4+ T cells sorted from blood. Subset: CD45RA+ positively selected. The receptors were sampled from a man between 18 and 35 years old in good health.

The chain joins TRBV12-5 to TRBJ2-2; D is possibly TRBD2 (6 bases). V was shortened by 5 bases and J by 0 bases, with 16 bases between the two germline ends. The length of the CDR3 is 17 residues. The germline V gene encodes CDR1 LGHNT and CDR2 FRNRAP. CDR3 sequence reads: CASGPGTAGTNTGELFF. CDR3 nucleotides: TGTGCTAGTGGTCCGGGCACCGCGGGGACGAACACCGGGGAGCTGTTTTTT.

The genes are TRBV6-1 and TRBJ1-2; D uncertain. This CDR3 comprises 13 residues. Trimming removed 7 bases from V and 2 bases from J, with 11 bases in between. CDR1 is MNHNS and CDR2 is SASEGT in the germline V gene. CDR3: CASKPAKNYGYTF. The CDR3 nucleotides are TGTGCCAGCAAACCGGCGAAGAACTATGGCTACACCTTC.

The CDR3 protein is CASSSRAEKRAGELFF. CDR3 nucleotides: TGTGCCAGCAGTTCCAGGGCAGAAAAACGGGCCGGGGAGCTGTTTTTT. The chain joins TRBV28 to TRBJ2-2, with D possibly matching TRBD1 (5 bases). The CDR3 is 16 amino acids. Trimming left V 4 bases short and J 6 bases short, with 18 bases between. CDR1 MDHEN and CDR2 SYDVKM come from the germline V gene.

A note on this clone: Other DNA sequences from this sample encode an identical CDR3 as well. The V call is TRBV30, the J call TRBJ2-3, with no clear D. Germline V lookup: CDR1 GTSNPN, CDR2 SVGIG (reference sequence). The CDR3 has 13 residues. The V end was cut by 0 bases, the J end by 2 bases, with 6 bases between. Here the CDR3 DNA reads TGTGCCTGGAGTGTAGGCTCCACAGATACGCAGTATTTT. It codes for CAWSVGSTDTQYF. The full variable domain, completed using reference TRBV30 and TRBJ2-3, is SQTIHQWPATLVQPVGSPLSLECTVEGTSNPNLYWYRQAAGRGLQLLFYSVGIGQISSEVPQNLSASRPQDRQFILSSKKLLLSDSGFYLCAWSVGSTDTQYFGPGTRLTVL.

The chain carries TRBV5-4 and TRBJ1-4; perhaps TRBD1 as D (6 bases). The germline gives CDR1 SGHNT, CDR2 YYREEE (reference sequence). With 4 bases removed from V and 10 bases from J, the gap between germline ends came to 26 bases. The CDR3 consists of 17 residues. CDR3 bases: TGTGCCAGCAGCCCCGGGGGCGCCGGGACCGGGGGAGGAAAACTGTTTTTT. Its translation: CASSPGGAGTGGGKLFF.

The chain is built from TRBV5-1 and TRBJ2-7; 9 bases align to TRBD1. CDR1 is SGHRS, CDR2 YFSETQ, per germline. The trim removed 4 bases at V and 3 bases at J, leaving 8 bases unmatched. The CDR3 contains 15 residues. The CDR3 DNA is TGCGCCAGCAGCACGGGGACAGGGACTCTCTACGAGCAGTACTTC. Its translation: CASSTGTGTLYEQYF.

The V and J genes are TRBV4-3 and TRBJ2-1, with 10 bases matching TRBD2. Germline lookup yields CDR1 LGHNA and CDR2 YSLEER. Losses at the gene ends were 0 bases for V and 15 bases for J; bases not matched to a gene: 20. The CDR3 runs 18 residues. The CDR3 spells CASSQDGPSSGRALAPFF. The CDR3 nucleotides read TGCGCCAGCAGCCAAGATGGCCCCTCCAGCGGGAGGGCCCTCGCGCCGTTCTTC.

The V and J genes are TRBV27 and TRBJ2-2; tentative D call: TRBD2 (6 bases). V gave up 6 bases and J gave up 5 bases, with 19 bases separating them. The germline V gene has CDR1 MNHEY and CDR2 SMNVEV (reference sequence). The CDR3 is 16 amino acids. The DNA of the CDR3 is TGTGCCAGCAGATCCGGCGCGGGAATACGTACCGGGGAGCTGTTTTTT. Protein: CASRSGAGIRTGELFF.

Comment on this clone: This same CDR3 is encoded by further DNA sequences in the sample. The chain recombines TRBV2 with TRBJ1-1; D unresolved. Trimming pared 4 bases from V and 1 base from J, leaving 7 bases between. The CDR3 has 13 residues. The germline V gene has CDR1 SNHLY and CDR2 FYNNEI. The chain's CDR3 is CASSGPGNTEAFF. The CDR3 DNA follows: TGTGCCAGCAGTGGGCCCGGGAACACTGAAGCTTTCTTT.

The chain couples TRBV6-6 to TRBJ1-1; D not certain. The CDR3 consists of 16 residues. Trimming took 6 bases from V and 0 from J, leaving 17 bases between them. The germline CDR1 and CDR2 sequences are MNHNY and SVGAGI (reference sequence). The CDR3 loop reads CASSSYPGSMNTEAFF. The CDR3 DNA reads TGTGCCAGCAGCAGTTACCCCGGGAGCATGAACACTGAAGCTTTCTTT.

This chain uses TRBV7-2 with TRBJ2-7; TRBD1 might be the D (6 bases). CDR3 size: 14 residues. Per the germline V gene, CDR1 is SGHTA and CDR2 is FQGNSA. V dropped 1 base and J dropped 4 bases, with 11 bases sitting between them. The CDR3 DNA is TGTGCCAGCAGCTTAGTCAGGGGTGGGTACGAGCAGTACTTC. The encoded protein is CASSLVRGGYEQYF.

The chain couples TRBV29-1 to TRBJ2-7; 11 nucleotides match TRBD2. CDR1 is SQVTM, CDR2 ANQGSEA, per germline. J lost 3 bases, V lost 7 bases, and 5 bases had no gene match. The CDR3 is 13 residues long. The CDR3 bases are TGCAGCGCCACCGGGACTAGCGGCTACGAGCAGTACTTC. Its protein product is CSATGTSGYEQYF.

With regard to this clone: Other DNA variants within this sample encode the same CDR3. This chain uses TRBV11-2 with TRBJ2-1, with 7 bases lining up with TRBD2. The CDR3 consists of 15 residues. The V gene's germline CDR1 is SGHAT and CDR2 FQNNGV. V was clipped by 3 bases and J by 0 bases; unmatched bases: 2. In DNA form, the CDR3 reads TGTGCCAGCAGCTTGGGGGGGGGCTCCTACAATGAGCAGTTCTTC. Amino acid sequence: CASSLGGGSYNEQFF.

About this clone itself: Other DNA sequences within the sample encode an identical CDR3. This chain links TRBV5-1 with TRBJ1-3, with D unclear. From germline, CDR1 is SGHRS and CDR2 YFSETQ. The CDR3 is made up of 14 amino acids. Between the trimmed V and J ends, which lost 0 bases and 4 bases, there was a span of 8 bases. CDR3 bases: TGCGCCAGCAGCTTGGACATTGGGGGAAACACCATATATTTT. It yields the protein CASSLDIGGNTIYF.

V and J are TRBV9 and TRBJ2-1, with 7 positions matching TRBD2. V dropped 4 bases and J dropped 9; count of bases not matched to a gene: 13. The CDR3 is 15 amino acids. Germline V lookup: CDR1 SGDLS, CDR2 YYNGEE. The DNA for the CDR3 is TGTGCCAGCAGCCCCCTGGGGGGGTCCGGTAGTGAGCAGTTCTTC. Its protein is CASSPLGGSGSEQFF.

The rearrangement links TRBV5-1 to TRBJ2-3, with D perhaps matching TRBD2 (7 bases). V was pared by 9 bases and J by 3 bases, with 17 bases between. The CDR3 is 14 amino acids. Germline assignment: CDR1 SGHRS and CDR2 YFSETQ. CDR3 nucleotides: TGCGCCACCACGAGGGGGGAGGGTACAGATACGCAGTATTTT. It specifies CATTRGEGTDTQYF.

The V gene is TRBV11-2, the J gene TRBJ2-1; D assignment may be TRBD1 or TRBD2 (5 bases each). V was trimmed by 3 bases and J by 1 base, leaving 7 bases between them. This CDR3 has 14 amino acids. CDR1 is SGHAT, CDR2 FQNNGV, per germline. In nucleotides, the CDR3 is TGTGCCAGCAGCTTTGGGGGATCCTACAATGAGCAGTTCTTC. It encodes CASSFGGSYNEQFF.

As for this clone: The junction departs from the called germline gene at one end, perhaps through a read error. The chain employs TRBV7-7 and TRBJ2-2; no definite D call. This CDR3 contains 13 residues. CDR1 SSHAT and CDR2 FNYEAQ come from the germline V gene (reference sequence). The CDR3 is CASSLDRAGELFF. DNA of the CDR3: TGTGCTAGCAGCTTAGACCGAGCCGGGGAGCTGTTTTTT.

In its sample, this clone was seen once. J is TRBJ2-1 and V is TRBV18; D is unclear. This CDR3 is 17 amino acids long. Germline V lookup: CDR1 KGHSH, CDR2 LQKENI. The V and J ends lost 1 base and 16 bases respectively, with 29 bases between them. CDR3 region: CASSPQSTGPVPMGKFF. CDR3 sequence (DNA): TGTGCCAGCTCACCACAATCCACCGGCCCGGTCCCAATGGGTAAATTCTTC.